The 19 T cell receptor beta chains presented below share a single source sample, sequenced in a study of blood T cell repertoires in COVID-19. Clones were sequenced by immunoSEQ multiplex PCR, and TCRdb holds only the in-frame ones, with some missing. The sample comprises roughly 160,000 clones, around 87% of which are singletons, and around 2.5% rests with the top ten. The sequenced sample was peripheral blood. Receptors were obtained from a woman aged 80 or over with COVID-19, enrolled during active disease.

This sequence joins TRBV21-1 and TRBJ2-7; the table's D call, TRBD2, was not checked against the DNA. TRBV21-1 is tagged as a pseudogene. CDR3 size: 16 residues. This CDR3 is CASSKGKRGATGEQYF. In DNA, the CDR3 is TGTGCCAGCAGCAAAGGAAAACGGGGGGCGACGGGGGAGCAGTACTTC.

This chain connects TRBV28 to TRBJ2-5, with no clear D. Germline values: CDR1 MDHEN, CDR2 SYDVKM. The CDR3 totals 13 residues. Trimming pared 2 bases from V and 8 bases from J, leaving 12 bases between. Here the CDR3 reads CASSLRDPGTQYF. CDR3 coding DNA: TGTGCCAGCAGTTTACGTGACCCAGGTACCCAGTACTTC.

The rearrangement links TRBV7-9 to TRBJ2-3; 7 bases are shared with TRBD2. Germline V gives CDR1 SEHNR, CDR2 FQNEAQ (reference sequence). Trimming cost V 3 bases and J 5 bases; bases outside gene matches: 8. The CDR3 sequence is 15 residues long. This chain's CDR3 is CASSFGGSYRDTQYF. The CDR3 DNA reads TGTGCCAGCAGCTTCGGCGGGAGTTATAGAGATACGCAGTATTTT. The variable domain in full, with the rest retrieved from reference TRBV7-9 and TRBJ2-3, is DTGVSQNPRHKITKRGQNVTFRCDPISEHNRLYWYRQTLGQGPEFLTYFQNEAQLEKSRLLSDRFSAERPKGSFSTLEIQRTEQGDSAMYLCASSFGGSYRDTQYFGPGTRLTVL.

The V call is TRBV6-5, the J call TRBJ1-1; tentative D call: TRBD1 (5 bases). In germline, CDR1 is MNHEY, CDR2 SVGAGI. This CDR3 is 14 amino acids long. V was pared by 6 bases and J by 1 base, with 12 bases between. CDR3 coding DNA: TGTGCCAGCAGCCCGCTGGGGGGGAACACTGAAGCTTTCTTT. Translated, it gives CASSPLGGNTEAFF.

This clone was recorded only once. This chain connects TRBV19 to TRBJ2-1; 12 bases agree with TRBD1. The junction had 9 bases not matched to a gene; V was cut back by 5 bases and J by 10 bases. The CDR3 contains 15 residues. Germline CDR1 LNHDA, CDR2 SQIVND (reference sequence). Here the CDR3 reads CASSYRDRGLEEQFF. As DNA, the CDR3 is TGTGCCAGTAGTTACCGGGACAGGGGGCTGGAGGAGCAGTTCTTC.

This chain uses TRBV5-6 with TRBJ2-2; 7 positions match TRBD2. Germline V gives CDR1 SGHDT, CDR2 YYEEEE. The CDR3 is made up of 15 amino acids. The trim removed 4 bases at V and 1 base at J, leaving 4 bases unmatched. In DNA, the CDR3 is TGTGCCAGCAGCAATGTAGCGGGGAACACCGGGGAGCTGTTTTTT. The encoded protein is CASSNVAGNTGELFF.

This clone showed up just a few times. The J gene is TRBJ1-5, the V gene TRBV4-2; TRBD1 agrees at 10 bases. Per germline, CDR1 LGHNA and CDR2 YNFKEQ. The CDR3 extends over 16 amino acids. The ends lost 4 bases at V and 4 bases at J; junction bases unmatched: 7. Here the CDR3 DNA reads TGTGCCAGCAGCCCCGAGGGACAGGGGTTAAATCAGCCCCAGCATTTT. It is translated as CASSPEGQGLNQPQHF.

This CDR3 reads CASSYFGQGYEQYF. The CDR3 coding sequence is TGTGCCAGCAGTTACTTCGGACAGGGGTACGAGCAGTACTTC. The chain links TRBV6-6 to TRBJ2-7; TRBD1 matches at 9 bases. CDR3 length: 14 amino acids. V gave up 1 base and J gave up 4 bases; unmatched junction bases: 2. Germline loops: CDR1 MNHNY, CDR2 SVGAGI (reference sequence).

This sequence joins TRBV7-2 and TRBJ2-1; D is perhaps TRBD2 (6 bases). CDR3 length equals 17 residues. Per the germline V gene, CDR1 is SGHTA and CDR2 is FQGNSA. The V and J ends lost 4 bases and 7 bases respectively, with 23 bases between them. Here the CDR3 DNA reads TGTGCCAGCAGCTCGGGGGAGAGCCTGGTCGTTAGGAATGAGCAGTTCTTC. This gives the protein CASSSGESLVVRNEQFF.

In DNA, the CDR3 is TGTGCCAGCAGCTTAGATTTCCAGGGGGCTAGTAATTCACCCCTCCACTTT. Amino acid sequence: CASSLDFQGASNSPLHF. This chain joins TRBV11-2 and TRBJ1-6; 8 bases line up with TRBD1. The V segment lost 0 bases and the J segment 6 bases; nucleotides outside the gene matches: 7. CDR1 is SGHAT, CDR2 FQNNGV, per germline. There are 17 residues in the CDR3.

This clone has a single count. V is TRBV5-4 and J is TRBJ2-7; D is ambiguous. Germline V gene data show CDR1 as SGHNT and CDR2 as YYREEE (reference sequence). Trimming left V 0 bases short and J 0 bases short, with 7 bases between. CDR3 size: 14 residues. CDR3 in amino acids: CASSLEQSSYEQYF. CDR3 DNA: TGTGCCAGCAGCTTGGAACAGTCCTCCTACGAGCAGTACTTC.

This clone was recorded once. The rearrangement links TRBV28 to TRBJ2-7; perhaps TRBD1 as D (6 bases). This CDR3 contains 12 residues. Germline V gene sequence: CDR1 MDHEN, CDR2 SYDVKM. Trimming pared 5 bases from V and 6 bases from J, leaving 11 bases between. As DNA, the CDR3 is TGTGCCAGCAGTCCAAACAGGGCCGAGCAGTACTTC. Protein product: CASSPNRAEQYF.

Here the CDR3 DNA reads TGTGCCAGCAGCGTAGGGGCTACAGGGGGCGAGACTGAAGCTTTCTTT. Amino acids: CASSVGATGGETEAFF. The V call is TRBV9, the J call TRBJ1-1, with 9 bases identical to TRBD1. Germline V gene lookup returns CDR1 SGDLS and CDR2 YYNGEE. The CDR3 loop spans 16 amino acids. V dropped 0 bases and J dropped 5; count of bases not matched to a gene: 8.

The V gene is TRBV28, the J gene TRBJ2-3; weak D call: TRBD1 (5 bases). V was shortened by 3 bases and J by 5 bases, with 15 bases between the two germline ends. The CDR3 is 15 amino acids. CDR1 and CDR2 (germline): MDHEN, SYDVKM. This chain's CDR3 is CASSLVGQEQDTQYF. CDR3 in DNA: TGTGCCAGCAGTTTGGTGGGGCAGGAACAAGATACGCAGTATTTT. The complete variable domain, with remaining parts taken from reference TRBV28 and TRBJ2-3, reads DVKVTQSSRYLVKRTGEKVFLECVQDMDHENMFWYRQDPGLGLRLIYFSYDVKMKEKGDIPEGYSVSREKKERFSLILESASTNQTSMYLCASSLVGQEQDTQYFGPGTRLTVL.

The chain joins TRBV18 to TRBJ1-1; D is perhaps TRBD1 (5 bases). V gave up 4 bases and J gave up 1 base, with 10 bases separating them. Germline-derived CDR1 and CDR2 are KGHSH and LQKENI. CDR3 length equals 14 residues. The CDR3 DNA is TGTGCCAGCTCACTGGGGCCGGGGAACACTGAAGCTTTCTTT. Amino acids: CASSLGPGNTEAFF.

V usage is TRBV6-5 and J usage is TRBJ1-4, with 8 bases that match TRBD1. Trimming removed 9 bases from V and 5 bases from J; junction bases left unmatched: 5. The CDR3 is made up of 13 amino acids. Germline V gives CDR1 MNHEY, CDR2 SVGAGI. CDR3 bases: TGTGCCAGTAACAGGGGGACGAATGAAAAACTGTTTTTT. The encoded protein is CASNRGTNEKLFF.

The J gene is TRBJ1-6, the V gene TRBV5-1, with 8 bases identical to TRBD1. Germline CDR1 and CDR2: SGHRS and YFSETQ. V was pared by 4 bases and J by 2 bases, with 5 bases of the junction left unmatched. This CDR3 is built from 16 residues. As DNA, the CDR3 is TGCGCCAGCAGCCCGGGACAGGACACCTATAATTCACCCCTCCACTTT. This encodes CASSPGQDTYNSPLHF. Complete variable domain (other parts from reference TRBV5-1 and TRBJ1-6): KAGVTQTPRYLIKTRGQQVTLSCSPISGHRSVSWYQQTPGQGLQFLFEYFSETQRNKGNFPGRFSGRQFSNSRSEMNVSTLELGDSALYLCASSPGQDTYNSPLHFGNGTRLTVT.

Turning to this clone: The same CDR3 arises from other DNA sequences in this sample as well. The chain joins TRBV19 to TRBJ1-5; 9 bases are a match to TRBD1. Losses at the gene ends were 6 bases for V and 1 base for J; bases not matched to a gene: 4. CDR3 size: 15 residues. Germline V CDR1 and CDR2: LNHDA, SQIVND (reference sequence). The CDR3 loop is CASRETGGSNQPQHF. CDR3 DNA sequence: TGTGCCAGTAGAGAGACAGGGGGGAGCAATCAGCCCCAGCATTTT.

The rearrangement links TRBV6-1 to TRBJ1-3; D is unclear. CDR3 length equals 13 residues. The V end was cut by 2 bases, the J end by 6 bases, with 8 bases between. Germline V gene lookup returns CDR1 MNHNS and CDR2 SASEGT. Written as DNA, the CDR3 is TGTGCCAGCAGTGAATCGGGTGTAAACACCATATATTTT. This gives the protein CASSESGVNTIYF.